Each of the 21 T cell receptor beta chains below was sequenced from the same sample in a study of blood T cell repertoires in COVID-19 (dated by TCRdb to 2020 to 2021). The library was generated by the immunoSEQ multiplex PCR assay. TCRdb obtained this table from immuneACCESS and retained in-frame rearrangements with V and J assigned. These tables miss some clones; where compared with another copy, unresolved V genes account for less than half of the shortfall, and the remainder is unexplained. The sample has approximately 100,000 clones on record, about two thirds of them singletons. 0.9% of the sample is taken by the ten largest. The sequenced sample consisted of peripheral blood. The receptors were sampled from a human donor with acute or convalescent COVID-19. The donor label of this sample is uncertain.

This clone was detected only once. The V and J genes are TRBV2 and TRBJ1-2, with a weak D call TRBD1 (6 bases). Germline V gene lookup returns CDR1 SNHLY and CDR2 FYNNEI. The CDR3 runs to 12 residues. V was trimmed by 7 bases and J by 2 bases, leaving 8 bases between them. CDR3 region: CASNGGNYGYTF. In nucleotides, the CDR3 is TGTGCCAGCAATGGGGGCAACTATGGCTACACCTTC.

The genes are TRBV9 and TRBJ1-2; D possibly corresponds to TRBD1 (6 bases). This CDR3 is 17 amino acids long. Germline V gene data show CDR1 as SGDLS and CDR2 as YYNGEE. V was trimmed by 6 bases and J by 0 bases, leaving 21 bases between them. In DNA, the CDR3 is TGTGCCAGCACCACCTTCGGGGGGCATCGGGCTAACTATGGCTACACCTTC. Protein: CASTTFGGHRANYGYTF.

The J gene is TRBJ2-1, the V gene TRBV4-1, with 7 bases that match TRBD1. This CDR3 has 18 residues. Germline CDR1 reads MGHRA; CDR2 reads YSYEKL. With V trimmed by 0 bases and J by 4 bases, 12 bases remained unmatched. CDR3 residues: CASSQDGVDRAMYNEQFF. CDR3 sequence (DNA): TGCGCCAGCAGCCAAGATGGGGTTGACAGGGCAATGTACAATGAGCAGTTCTTC.

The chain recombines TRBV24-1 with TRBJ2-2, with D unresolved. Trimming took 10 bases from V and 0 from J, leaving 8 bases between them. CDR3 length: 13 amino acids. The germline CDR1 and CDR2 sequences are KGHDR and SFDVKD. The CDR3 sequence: CATYRSNTGELFF. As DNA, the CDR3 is TGTGCCACATACAGATCGAACACCGGGGAGCTGTTTTTT.

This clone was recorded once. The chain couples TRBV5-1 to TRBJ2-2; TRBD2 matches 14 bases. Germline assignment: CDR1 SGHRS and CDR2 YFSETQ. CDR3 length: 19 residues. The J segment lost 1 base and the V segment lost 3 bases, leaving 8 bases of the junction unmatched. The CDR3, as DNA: TGCGCCAGCAGCTCCCTTGGACTAGCGGGGGGCGGGAACACCGGGGAGCTGTTTTTT. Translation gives CASSSLGLAGGGNTGELFF. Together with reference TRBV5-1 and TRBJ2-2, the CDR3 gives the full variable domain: KAGVTQTPRYLIKTRGQQVTLSCSPISGHRSVSWYQQTPGQGLQFLFEYFSETQRNKGNFPGRFSGRQFSNSRSEMNVSTLELGDSALYLCASSSLGLAGGGNTGELFFGEGSRLTVL.

The CDR3 DNA follows: TGTGCCAGCAGCTTAGGGGCAGACAGGGGTGGCGAGCAGTACTTC. The encoded protein is CASSLGADRGGEQYF. This sequence joins TRBV7-6 and TRBJ2-7; 8 positions agree with TRBD1. The V and J ends lost 1 base and 6 bases, in that order; junction bases with no gene match: 8. Germline V gene data show CDR1 as SGHVS and CDR2 as FNYEAQ. This CDR3 has 15 residues.

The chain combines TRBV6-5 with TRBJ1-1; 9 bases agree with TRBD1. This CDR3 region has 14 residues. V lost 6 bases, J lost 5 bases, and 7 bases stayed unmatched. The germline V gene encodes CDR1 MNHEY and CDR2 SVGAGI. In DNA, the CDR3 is TGTGCCAGCAGAGACGGACAGGGGCGAACTGAAGCTTTCTTT. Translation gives CASRDGQGRTEAFF.

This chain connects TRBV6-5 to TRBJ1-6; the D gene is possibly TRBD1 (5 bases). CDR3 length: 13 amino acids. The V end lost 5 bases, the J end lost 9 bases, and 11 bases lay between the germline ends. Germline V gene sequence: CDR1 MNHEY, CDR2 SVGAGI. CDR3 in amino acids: CASSPTRVSPLHF. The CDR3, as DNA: TGTGCCAGCAGTCCCACCAGGGTTTCACCCCTCCACTTT.

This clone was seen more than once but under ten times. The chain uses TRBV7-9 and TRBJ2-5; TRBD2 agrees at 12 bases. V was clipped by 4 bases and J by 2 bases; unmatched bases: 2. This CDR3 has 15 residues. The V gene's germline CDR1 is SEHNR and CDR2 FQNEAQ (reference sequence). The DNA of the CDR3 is TGTGCCAGCAGCTCACTAGCGGGGGGTCAAGAGACCCAGTACTTC. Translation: CASSSLAGGQETQYF. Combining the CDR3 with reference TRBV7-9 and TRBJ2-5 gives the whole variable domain DTGVSQNPRHKITKRGQNVTFRCDPISEHNRLYWYRQTLGQGPEFLTYFQNEAQLEKSRLLSDRFSAERPKGSFSTLEIQRTEQGDSAMYLCASSSLAGGQETQYFGPGTRLLVL.

The CDR3 nucleotides are TGTGCCAGTAGTATATCAGGGGGAAATGGCTACACCTTC. Translating it yields CASSISGGNGYTF. The V and J genes are TRBV19 and TRBJ1-2; TRBD1 aligns across 7 bases. The trim removed 2 bases at V and 6 bases at J, leaving 3 bases unmatched. The length of the CDR3 is 13 residues. CDR1 and CDR2 from the germline V gene are LNHDA and SQIVND (reference sequence).

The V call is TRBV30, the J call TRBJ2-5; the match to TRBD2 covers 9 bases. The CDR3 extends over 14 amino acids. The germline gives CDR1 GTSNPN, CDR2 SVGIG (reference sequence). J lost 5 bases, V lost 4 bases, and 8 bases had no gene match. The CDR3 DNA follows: TGTGCCTGGAACAGCGGGGGGCTAGGGGAGACCCAGTACTTC. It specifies CAWNSGGLGETQYF.

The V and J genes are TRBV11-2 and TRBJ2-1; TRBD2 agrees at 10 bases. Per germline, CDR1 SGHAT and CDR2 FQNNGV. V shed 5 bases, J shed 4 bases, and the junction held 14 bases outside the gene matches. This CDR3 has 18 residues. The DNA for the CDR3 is TGTGCCAGCAGCCCCCTTTGGGGGCTAGCGGGGGAATACAATGAGCAGTTCTTC. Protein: CASSPLWGLAGEYNEQFF.

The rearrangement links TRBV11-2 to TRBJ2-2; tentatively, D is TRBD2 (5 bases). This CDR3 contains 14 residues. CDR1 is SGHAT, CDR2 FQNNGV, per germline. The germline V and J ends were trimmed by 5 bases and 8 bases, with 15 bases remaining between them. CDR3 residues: CASSRSPGSGELFF. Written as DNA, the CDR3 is TGTGCCAGCAGCCGATCTCCGGGGTCTGGGGAGCTGTTTTTT. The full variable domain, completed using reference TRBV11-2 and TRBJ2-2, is EAGVAQSPRYKIIEKRQSVAFWCNPISGHATLYWYQQILGQGPKLLIQFQNNGVVDDSQLPKDRFSAERLKGVDSTLKIQPAKLEDSAVYLCASSRSPGSGELFFGEGSRLTVL.

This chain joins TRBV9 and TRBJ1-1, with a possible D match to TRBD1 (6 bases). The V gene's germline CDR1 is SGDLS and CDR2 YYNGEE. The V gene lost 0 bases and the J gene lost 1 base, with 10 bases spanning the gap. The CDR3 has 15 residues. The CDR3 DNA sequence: TGTGCCAGCAGCGTAGCTACAGGGTCGAACACTGAAGCTTTCTTT. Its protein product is CASSVATGSNTEAFF.

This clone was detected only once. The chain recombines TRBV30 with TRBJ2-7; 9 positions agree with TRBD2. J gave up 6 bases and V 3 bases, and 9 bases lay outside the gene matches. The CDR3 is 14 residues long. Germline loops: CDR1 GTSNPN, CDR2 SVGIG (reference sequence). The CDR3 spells CAWSRGLALAEQYF. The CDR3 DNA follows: TGTGCCTGGAGCCGCGGACTAGCGCTCGCCGAGCAGTACTTC.

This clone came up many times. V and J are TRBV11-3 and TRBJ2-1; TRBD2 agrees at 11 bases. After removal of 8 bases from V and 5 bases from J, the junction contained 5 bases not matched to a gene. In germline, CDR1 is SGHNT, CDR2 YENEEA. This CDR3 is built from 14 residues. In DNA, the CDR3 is TGTGCCAGCCAGACGACTAGCGGGGACAATGAGCAGTTCTTC. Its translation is CASQTTSGDNEQFF.

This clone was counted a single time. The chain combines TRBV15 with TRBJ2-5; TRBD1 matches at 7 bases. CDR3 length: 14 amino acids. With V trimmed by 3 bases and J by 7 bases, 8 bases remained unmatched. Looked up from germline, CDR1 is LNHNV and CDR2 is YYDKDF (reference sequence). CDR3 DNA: TGTGCCACCAGCAGTAGACAGGGAACATGGACCCAGTACTTC. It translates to CATSSRQGTWTQYF.

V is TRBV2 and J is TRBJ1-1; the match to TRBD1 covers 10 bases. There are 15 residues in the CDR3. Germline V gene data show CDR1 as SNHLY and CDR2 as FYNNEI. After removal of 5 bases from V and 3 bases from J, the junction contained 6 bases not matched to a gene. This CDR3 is CASSFRQGAYTEAFF. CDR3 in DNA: TGTGCCAGCAGTTTTAGACAGGGGGCGTACACTGAAGCTTTCTTT.

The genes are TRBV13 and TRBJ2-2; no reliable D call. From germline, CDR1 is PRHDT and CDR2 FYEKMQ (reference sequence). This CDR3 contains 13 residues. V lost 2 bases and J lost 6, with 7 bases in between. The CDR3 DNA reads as TGTGCCAGCAGCTTAAGACTCCCCGGGGAGCTGTTTTTT. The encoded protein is CASSLRLPGELFF.

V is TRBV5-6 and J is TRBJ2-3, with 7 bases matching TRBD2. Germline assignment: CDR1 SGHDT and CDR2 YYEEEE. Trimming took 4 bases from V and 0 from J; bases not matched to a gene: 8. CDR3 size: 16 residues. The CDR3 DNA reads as TGTGCCAGCAGCGCAGAGACGGGGGGTAGCACAGATACGCAGTATTTT. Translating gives CASSAETGGSTDTQYF.

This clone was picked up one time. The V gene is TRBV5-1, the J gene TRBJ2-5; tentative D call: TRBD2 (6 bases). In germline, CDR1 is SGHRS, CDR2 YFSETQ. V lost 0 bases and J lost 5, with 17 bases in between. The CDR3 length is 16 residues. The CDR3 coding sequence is TGCGCCAGCAGCTTGGGGGGGACTCGCGCTTTGGAGACCCAGTACTTC. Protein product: CASSLGGTRALETQYF.